The 18 T cell receptor beta chains listed next were all sequenced from one sample in a study of T-cell reconstitution after alpha-beta-depleted transplantation in children. TCRbeta library preparation incorporated unique molecular identifiers. TCRdb fed the PCR reads into MiXCR, producing one record per CDR3 protein. The sample records 250,000 to 350,000 distinct CDR3 sequences, around 20% being singletons. The source was PBMCs, mostly from graft donor cells, collected 180 days after TCRalphabeta/CD19-depleted stem cell transplant. The receptors were sampled from a male patient aged 10 to 17 who had a stem cell transplant for acute lymphoblastic leukemia, so the T cells may come from the graft donor.

This clonotype has a handful of counts. V is TRBV10-3 and J is TRBJ2-7; 11 bases fit TRBD2. V shed 6 bases and J 2 bases; nucleotides not matched to a gene: 6. The CDR3 loop spans 15 amino acids. CDR1 ENHRY and CDR2 SYGVKD come from the germline V gene. The chain's CDR3 is CAISLTSGSPYEQYF. CDR3 nucleotides: TGTGCCATCAGCCTTACTAGCGGGAGCCCCTACGAGCAGTACTTC.

V gene TRBV19 combines with J gene TRBJ2-1; the D call may be TRBD1 or TRBD2 (5 bases each). The CDR3 is 14 residues long. Germline CDR1 is LNHDA and CDR2 is SQIVND (reference sequence). V lost 3 bases and J 8 bases, leaving 14 bases between the germline ends. In DNA, the CDR3 is TGTGCCAGTAGTATGCGAGGGGTTGGTGATGAGCAGTTCTTC. Its translation: CASSMRGVGDEQFF. Drawing the rest from reference TRBV19 and TRBJ2-1, the complete variable domain is DGGITQSPKYLFRKEGQNVTLSCEQNLNHDAMYWYRQDPGQGLRLIYYSQIVNDFQKGDIAEGYSVSREKKESFPLTVTSAQKNPTAFYLCASSMRGVGDEQFFGPGTRLTVL.

This clonotype has a handful of counts. The chain has TRBV19 and TRBJ1-5; 7 bases align to TRBD1. Germline trimming cut 5 bases from V and 6 bases from J; bases unmatched to any gene: 10. CDR3 length: 15 amino acids. The V gene's germline CDR1 is LNHDA and CDR2 SQIVND (reference sequence). CDR3 loop: CASSWVEGATQPQHF. Written as DNA, the CDR3 is TGTGCCAGTAGTTGGGTTGAGGGGGCCACTCAGCCCCAGCATTTT.

This sequence joins TRBV12-3 or TRBV12-4 and TRBJ2-7; 11 bases fit TRBD2. The CDR3 is 16 amino acids. V shed 4 bases, J shed 1 base, and the junction held 6 bases outside the gene matches. CDR3 DNA sequence: TGTGCCAGCAGTTCCGTTGGGACTAGCGGTTCCTACGAGCAGTACTTC. Its protein product is CASSSVGTSGSYEQYF.

V and J are TRBV19 and TRBJ2-5; no definite D call. Trimming left V 9 bases short and J 6 bases short, with 26 bases between. The CDR3 consists of 16 residues. CDR1 LNHDA and CDR2 SQIVND come from the germline V gene (reference sequence). The CDR3 nucleotides are TGTGCCAGCCTCCTGATAGTGGCGGATCCACGGCAGACCCAGTACTTC. The encoded protein is CASLLIVADPRQTQYF.

The rearrangement uses TRBV29-1 and TRBJ1-1; D possibly corresponds to TRBD1 (5 bases). Trimming took 0 bases from V and 14 from J, leaving 16 bases between them. Germline CDR1 reads SQVTM; CDR2 reads ANQGSEA. The CDR3 is 12 residues long. This CDR3 reads CSVEDWRDRVFF. The CDR3 DNA follows: TGCAGCGTTGAAGATTGGCGTGACAGAGTGTTCTTT.

This rearrangement joins TRBV7-8 to TRBJ2-7; TRBD1 aligns across 9 bases. V dropped 0 bases and J dropped 2; count of bases not matched to a gene: 5. The CDR3 has 16 residues. Germline loops: CDR1 SGHVS, CDR2 FQNEAQ. The CDR3 DNA follows: TGTGCCAGCAGCTTAGCCCCGGGACAGGGCACCTACGAGCAGTACTTC. Its protein is CASSLAPGQGTYEQYF.

The V gene is TRBV4-1, the J gene TRBJ1-5, with 8 bases identical to TRBD1. This CDR3 contains 15 residues. V shed 1 base and J 6 bases; nucleotides not matched to a gene: 5. Germline loops: CDR1 MGHRA, CDR2 YSYEKL. The DNA for the CDR3 is TGCGCCAGCAGCCAAGTCTCAGGGGGCCTTCAGCCCCAGCATTTT. Translating gives CASSQVSGGLQPQHF.

This clonotype appeared a few times. The V call is TRBV5-1, the J call TRBJ1-2, with 7 bases fitting TRBD1. V was clipped by 3 bases and J by 2 bases; unmatched bases: 7. The CDR3 covers 15 residues. Germline assignment: CDR1 SGHRS and CDR2 YFSETQ. The CDR3 spells CASSSGTAINYGYTF. In DNA, the CDR3 is TGCGCCAGCAGCTCCGGGACAGCCATAAACTATGGCTACACCTTC. Full variable domain (missing parts from reference TRBV5-1 and TRBJ1-2): KAGVTQTPRYLIKTRGQQVTLSCSPISGHRSVSWYQQTPGQGLQFLFEYFSETQRNKGNFPGRFSGRQFSNSRSEMNVSTLELGDSALYLCASSSGTAINYGYTFGSGTRLTVV.

There are a few counts of this clonotype. The chain links TRBV7-8 to TRBJ2-1; 10 bases align to TRBD2. J was trimmed by 5 bases and V by 2 bases; bases with no gene match: 6. The CDR3 loop spans 16 amino acids. CDR1 SGHVS and CDR2 FQNEAQ come from the germline V gene. The CDR3 spells CASSLFLAGGDNEQFF. CDR3 coding DNA: TGTGCCAGCAGCTTATTTTTAGCGGGAGGAGACAATGAGCAGTTCTTC.

The gene calls are TRBV13 and TRBJ1-1; 8 bases line up with TRBD1. V was pared by 0 bases and J by 5 bases, with 11 bases of the junction left unmatched. Germline lookup yields CDR1 PRHDT and CDR2 FYEKMQ (reference sequence). This CDR3 comprises 17 residues. In DNA, the CDR3 is TGTGCCAGCAGCTTAGGGGCAGGGGGCGGAATTTTTACTGAAGCTTTCTTT. This encodes CASSLGAGGGIFTEAFF.

This clonotype was counted once. V usage is TRBV20-1 and J usage is TRBJ1-1, with a possible D match to TRBD1 (6 bases). Trimming left V 3 bases short and J 4 bases short, with 15 bases between. This CDR3 has 14 amino acids. Germline CDR1 is DFQATT and CDR2 is SNEGSKA (reference sequence). The CDR3 DNA reads TGCAGTGCTAGGGGCTCCCGGGGGGCCACTGAAGCTTTCTTT. Protein product: CSARGSRGATEAFF.

This clonotype was detected a few times. The genes are TRBV5-1 and TRBJ1-6; weak D call: TRBD1 (5 bases). Germline V CDR1 and CDR2: SGHRS, YFSETQ. This CDR3 is built from 15 residues. Trimming cost V 1 base and J 9 bases, with 14 bases left between them. CDR3 sequence reads: CASSLSPVRASPLHF. The CDR3 DNA reads TGCGCCAGCAGCTTGTCCCCCGTCAGGGCTTCACCCCTCCACTTT. The full variable domain, its missing parts supplied by reference TRBV5-1 and TRBJ1-6, is KAGVTQTPRYLIKTRGQQVTLSCSPISGHRSVSWYQQTPGQGLQFLFEYFSETQRNKGNFPGRFSGRQFSNSRSEMNVSTLELGDSALYLCASSLSPVRASPLHFGNGTRLTVT.

The chain uses TRBV28 and TRBJ2-1; no firm D call. V was shortened by 7 bases and J by 8 bases, with 21 bases between the two germline ends. Germline V gene sequence: CDR1 MDHEN, CDR2 SYDVKM. The CDR3 runs 15 residues. CDR3 residues: CASKRWRSPWDEQFF. The CDR3 DNA follows: TGTGCCAGCAAGAGATGGCGGAGTCCCTGGGATGAGCAGTTCTTC.

This clonotype was picked up a small number of times. The chain uses TRBV7-3 and TRBJ2-5, with a possible D match to TRBD2 (5 bases). The CDR3 contains 13 residues. CDR1 and CDR2 from the germline V gene are SGHTA and FQGTGA. V shed 4 bases and J shed 3 bases, with 9 bases lying between them. CDR3 region: CASSYGVEETQYF. In DNA form, the CDR3 reads TGTGCCAGCAGCTACGGGGTAGAAGAGACCCAGTACTTC.

The chain employs TRBV20-1 and TRBJ2-4; D is possibly TRBD1 (6 bases). The CDR3 extends over 19 amino acids. The germline V gene encodes CDR1 DFQATT and CDR2 SNEGSKA (reference sequence). V lost 1 base, J lost 0 bases, and 22 bases lay in between. CDR3 amino acids: CSARVTGWAKTLAKNIQYF. CDR3 nucleotide sequence: TGCAGTGCTAGAGTGACAGGCTGGGCCAAGACACTAGCCAAAAACATTCAGTACTTC.

In its sample, this clonotype was seen a few times. V and J are TRBV9 and TRBJ2-4, with 9 bases identical to TRBD1. The CDR3 has 15 amino acids. Germline V gene data show CDR1 as SGDLS and CDR2 as YYNGEE. Trimming cost V 3 bases and J 6 bases; bases outside gene matches: 7. In nucleotides, the CDR3 is TGTGCCAGCAGCGCTAATACAGGGGGCGGAAACATTCAGTACTTC. Translation: CASSANTGGGNIQYF.

The chain is built from TRBV11-1 and TRBJ1-1; D ambiguous. V was trimmed by 4 bases and J by 0 bases, leaving 6 bases between them. The CDR3 has 13 amino acids. Germline-derived CDR1 and CDR2 are SGHAT and FQDESV (reference sequence). CDR3 residues: CASSWSVNTEAFF. CDR3 nucleotide sequence: TGTGCCAGCAGCTGGAGTGTGAACACTGAAGCTTTCTTT.